This TCR beta chain was recovered during a study of CD8 T cells in Susac syndrome. Germline assignment: CDR1 ENHRY and CDR2 SYGVKD. The CDR3 spans 14 residues. Between the trimmed V and J ends, which lost 6 bases and 2 bases, there was a span of 12 bases. The multiple sclerosis control group consisted of treatment-naive patients whose relapsing-remitting disease, which was either stable or active, fulfilled revised McDonald criteria. When the RNA was reverse transcribed, random hexamers were used with an input of about 0.45 to 1 ug. TCRdb reprocessed the immunoSEQ multiplex PCR reads with MiXCR, giving one entry per CDR3 protein. The sample yields around 80,000 distinct CDR3 sequences, roughly 91% seen once.

The rearrangement links TRBV10-3 to TRBJ2-3; a possible D gene is TRBD1 (6 bases). The sequenced sample consisted of CD8+ T cells from PBMCs. The receptor was isolated from a human donor with multiple sclerosis. CDR3 loop: CAISTGNPTDTQYF. The CDR3 coding sequence is TGTGCCATCAGCACAGGGAACCCCACAGATACGCAGTATTTT.